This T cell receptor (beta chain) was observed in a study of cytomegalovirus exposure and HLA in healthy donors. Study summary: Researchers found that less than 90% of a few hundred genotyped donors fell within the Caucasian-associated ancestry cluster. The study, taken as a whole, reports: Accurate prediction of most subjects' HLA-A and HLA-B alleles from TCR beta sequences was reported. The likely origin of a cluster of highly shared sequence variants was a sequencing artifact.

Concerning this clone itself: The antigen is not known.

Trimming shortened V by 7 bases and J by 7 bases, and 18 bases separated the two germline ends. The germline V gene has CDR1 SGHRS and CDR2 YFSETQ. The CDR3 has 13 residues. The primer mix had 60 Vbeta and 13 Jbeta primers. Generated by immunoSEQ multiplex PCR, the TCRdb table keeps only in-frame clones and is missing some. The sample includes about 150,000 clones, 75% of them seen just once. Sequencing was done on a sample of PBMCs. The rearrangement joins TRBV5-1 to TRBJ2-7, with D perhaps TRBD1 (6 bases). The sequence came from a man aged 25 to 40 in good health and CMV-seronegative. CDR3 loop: CASYLGTPVEQYF. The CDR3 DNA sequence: TGCGCCAGCTATCTTGGGACACCAGTGGAGCAGTACTTC.